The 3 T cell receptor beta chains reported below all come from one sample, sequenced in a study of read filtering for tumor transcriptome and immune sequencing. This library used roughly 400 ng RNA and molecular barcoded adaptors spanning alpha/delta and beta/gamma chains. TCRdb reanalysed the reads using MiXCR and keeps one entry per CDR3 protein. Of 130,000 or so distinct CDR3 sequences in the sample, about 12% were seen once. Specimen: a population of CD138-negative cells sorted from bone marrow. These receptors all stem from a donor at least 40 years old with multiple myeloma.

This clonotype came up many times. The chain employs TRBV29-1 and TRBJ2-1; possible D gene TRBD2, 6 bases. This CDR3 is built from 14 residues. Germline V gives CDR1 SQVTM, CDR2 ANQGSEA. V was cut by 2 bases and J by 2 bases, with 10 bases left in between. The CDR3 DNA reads TGCAGCGTTGAATGGGAGGCCCCCTACAATGAGCAGTTCTTC. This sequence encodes CSVEWEAPYNEQFF.

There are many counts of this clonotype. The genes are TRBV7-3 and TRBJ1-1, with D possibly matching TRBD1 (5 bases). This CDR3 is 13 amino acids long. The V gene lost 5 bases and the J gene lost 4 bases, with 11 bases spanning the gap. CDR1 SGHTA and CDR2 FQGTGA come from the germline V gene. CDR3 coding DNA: TGTGCCAGCAGCCCGCGGGACGGCACTGAAGCTTTCTTT. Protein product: CASSPRDGTEAFF.

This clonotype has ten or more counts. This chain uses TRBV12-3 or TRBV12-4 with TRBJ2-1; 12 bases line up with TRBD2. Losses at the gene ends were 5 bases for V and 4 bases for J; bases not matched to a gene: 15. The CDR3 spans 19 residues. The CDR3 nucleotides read TGTGCCAGCAGTACCTTGGGGACTAGCGGGTGGAAGGCTTACAATGAGCAGTTCTTC. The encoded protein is CASSTLGTSGWKAYNEQFF.